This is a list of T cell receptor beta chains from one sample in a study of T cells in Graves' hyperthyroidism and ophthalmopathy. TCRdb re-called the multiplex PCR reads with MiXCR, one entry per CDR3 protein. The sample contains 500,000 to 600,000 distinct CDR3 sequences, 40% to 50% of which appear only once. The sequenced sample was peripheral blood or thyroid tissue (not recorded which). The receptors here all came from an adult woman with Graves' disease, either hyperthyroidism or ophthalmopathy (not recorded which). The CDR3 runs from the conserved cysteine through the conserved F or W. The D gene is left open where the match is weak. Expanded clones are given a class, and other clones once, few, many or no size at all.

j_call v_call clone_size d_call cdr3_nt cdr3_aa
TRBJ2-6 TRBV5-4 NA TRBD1 TGTGCCAGCAGCTCAGGACAGGGGGCTGCCTCTGGGGCCAACGTCCTGACTTTC CASSSGQGAASGANVLTF
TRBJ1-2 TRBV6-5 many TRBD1 TGTGCCAGCAGTTTACAGGGGGACTATGGCTACACCTTC CASSLQGDYGYTF
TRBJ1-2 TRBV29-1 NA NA TGCAGCGTTGTGGGCCCCGGGGGCAGCTCCGGGGACGATGGCTACACCTTC CSVVGPGGSSGDDGYTF
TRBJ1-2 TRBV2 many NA TGTGCCAGCAGTGAATTAAACAATAACTATGGCTACACCTTC CASSELNNNYGYTF
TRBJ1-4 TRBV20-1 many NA TGCAGTGCTTCCCAGGGGTTGAATGAAAAACTGTTTTTT CSASQGLNEKLFF
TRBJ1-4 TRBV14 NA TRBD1 TGTGCCAGCAGCCTTGGATCGGGACAGTACAGAGAAAAACTGTTTTTT CASSLGSGQYREKLFF
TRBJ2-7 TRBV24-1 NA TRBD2 TGTGCCACCAGTGATTTAGGGACTAGCGGAAACTACGAGCAGTACTTC CATSDLGTSGNYEQYF
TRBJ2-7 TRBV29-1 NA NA TGCAGCGTTACGACAGGTCACCTCTACGAGCAGTACTTC CSVTTGHLYEQYF
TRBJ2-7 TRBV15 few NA TGTGCCACCAGCAGGACGGGACTCAACTACGAGCAGTACTTC CATSRTGLNYEQYF
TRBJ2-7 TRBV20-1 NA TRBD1 TGCAGTGCTAGGGGACAGTCAATCTACGAGCAGTACTTC CSARGQSIYEQYF
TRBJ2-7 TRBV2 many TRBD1 TGTGCCAGCAGTGGACAGGGCTACGAGCAGTACTTC CASSGQGYEQYF
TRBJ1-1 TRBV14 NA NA TGTGCCAAGGCTAGGGGGGTGGATACTGAAGCTTTCTTT CAKARGVDTEAFF
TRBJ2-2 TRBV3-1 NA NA TGTGCCAGCAGCCAAGTAGTGACGACCGGGGAGCTGTTTTTT CASSQVVTTGELFF
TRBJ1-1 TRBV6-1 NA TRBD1 TGTGCCAGCAGTGAAGACCTCGGGACAGGGGGCGCCGGGGCTTTCTTT CASSEDLGTGGAGAFF
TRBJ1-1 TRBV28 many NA TGTGCCAGCAGTTTATCTACGGGTGAAGCTTTCTTT CASSLSTGEAFF
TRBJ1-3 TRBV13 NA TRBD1 TGTGCCAGCAGCTTCTCGACAGGGGACTCTGGAAACACCATATATTTT CASSFSTGDSGNTIYF
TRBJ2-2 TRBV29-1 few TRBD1 TGCAGCGTTGAAAGGGTGACAGGGGGTTACACCGGGGAGCTGTTTTTT CSVERVTGGYTGELFF
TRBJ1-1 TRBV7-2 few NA TGTGCCAGCAGCCAAAGGGGGAACAGGGTTCCCGCGGGAACTGAAGCTTTCTTT CASSQRGNRVPAGTEAFF
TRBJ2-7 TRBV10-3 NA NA TGTGCCATCAGGGGGGACGACGATAAGCAGTACTTC CAIRGDDDKQYF
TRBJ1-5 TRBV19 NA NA TGTGCCAGTAGTATCGCCTTGGGACTGAGAGAGCGACAGCCCCAGCATTTT CASSIALGLRERQPQHF
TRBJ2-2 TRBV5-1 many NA TGCGCCAGCAGCTCCGGGCCGAACACCGGGGAGCTGTTTTTT CASSSGPNTGELFF
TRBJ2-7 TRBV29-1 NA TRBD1 TGCAGCGTCAACAAACCCGGGACAGGATCGTTGGAGCAGTACTTC CSVNKPGTGSLEQYF
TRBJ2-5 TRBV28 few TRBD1 TGTGCCAGCAGTCTCGCGGGACAGGGGGCCACCCAGTACTTC CASSLAGQGATQYF
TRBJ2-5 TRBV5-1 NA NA TGCGCCAGCGCTCACCCGGGGACGGAGACCCAGTACTTC CASAHPGTETQYF
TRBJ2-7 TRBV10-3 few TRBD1 TGTGCCATCCGGGACAGGAATTACGAGCAGTACTTC CAIRDRNYEQYF
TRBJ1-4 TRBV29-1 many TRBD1 TGCAGCATTACAGGGGGCAGGAATGAAAAACTGTTTTTT CSITGGRNEKLFF
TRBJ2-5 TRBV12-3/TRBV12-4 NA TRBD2 TGTGCCAGCAGTTTCGGATTAGCGGGCGAGGGAGAGACCCAGTACTTC CASSFGLAGEGETQYF
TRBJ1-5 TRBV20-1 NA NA TGCAGTACTCAGGGGTTTTCCCAGCCCCAGCATTTT CSTQGFSQPQHF
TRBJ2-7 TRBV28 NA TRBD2 TGTGCCAGCACCGATGGGGCTAGCGGCTACGAGCAGTACTTC CASTDGASGYEQYF
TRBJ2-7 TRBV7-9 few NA TGTGCCAGCAGCTTAGCGAGAGGGCGTGACGAGCAGTACTTC CASSLARGRDEQYF
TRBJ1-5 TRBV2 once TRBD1 TGTGCCAGCAGTGAAGCGATGGGGCAGGGGGCTGATCAGCCCCAGCATTTT CASSEAMGQGADQPQHF
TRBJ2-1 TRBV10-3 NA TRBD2 TGTGCCTCGTCCTTAGCGGGAGGCCACAATGAGCAGTTCTTC CASSLAGGHNEQFF
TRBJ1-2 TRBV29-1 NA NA TGCAGCTTAGCGGGGGGACGGTACACCTTC CSLAGGRYTF
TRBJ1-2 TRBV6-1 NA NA TGTGCCAGCAGCGAGTTCGGGGGGAAGCATGGCTACACCTTC CASSEFGGKHGYTF
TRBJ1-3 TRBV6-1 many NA TGTGCCAGCAGTGTCATGGCTGGGACCCTATATTTT CASSVMAGTLYF
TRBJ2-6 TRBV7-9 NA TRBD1 TGTGCCAGCAGCTCATCGACAGGGAGAGGCGGGGCCAACGTCCTGACTTTC CASSSSTGRGGANVLTF
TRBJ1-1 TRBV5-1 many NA TGCGCCAGCAGCTTGATCGAGGGGGCTGAAGCTTTCTTT CASSLIEGAEAFF
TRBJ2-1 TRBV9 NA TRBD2 TGTGCCAGCAGCGTGAGCGGGAGAGGCTCCTACAATGAGCAGTTCTTC CASSVSGRGSYNEQFF
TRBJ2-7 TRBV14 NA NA TGTGCCAGCAGCCAAGAGGCAGGAGCCTACGAGCAGTACTTC CASSQEAGAYEQYF
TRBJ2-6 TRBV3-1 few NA TGTGCCAGCAGCCAAGGAACCGTCAATCTTGGGGCCAACGTCCTGACTTTC CASSQGTVNLGANVLTF
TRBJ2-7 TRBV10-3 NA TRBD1 TGTGCCACCGTGGGACAGGGGAATGAGCAGTACTTC CATVGQGNEQYF
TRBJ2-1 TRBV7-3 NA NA TGTGCCAGCAGCAAAGGGGCGGATCGTGAGCAGTTCTTC CASSKGADREQFF
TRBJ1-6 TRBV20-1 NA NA TGCAGTGCTAGGAGACCAGAAACATATAATTCACCCCTCCACTTT CSARRPETYNSPLHF
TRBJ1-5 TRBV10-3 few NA TGTGCCATCAGTGATGGGGAAATTCAGCCCCAGCATTTT CAISDGEIQPQHF
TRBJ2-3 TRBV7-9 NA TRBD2 TGTGCCAGCAGCCCCGAGCGGCTAGCGGTCCGGATGGATACGCAGTATTTT CASSPERLAVRMDTQYF
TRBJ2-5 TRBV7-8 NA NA TGTGCCAGCAGCCCACTCCCCCGGGAGACTAACCAAGAGACCCAGTACTTC CASSPLPRETNQETQYF
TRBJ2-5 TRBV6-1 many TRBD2 TGTGCCAGCACCTTCCCGGGACTAGGGGCCCAGTACTTC CASTFPGLGAQYF
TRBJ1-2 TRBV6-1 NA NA TGTGCCAGCAGTGAATGGGAGGAAAGCTATGGCTACACCTTC CASSEWEESYGYTF
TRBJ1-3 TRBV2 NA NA TGTGCCAGCAGTGAAGCGGGGCCCCCGTCCCATGGAAACACCATATATTTT CASSEAGPPSHGNTIYF
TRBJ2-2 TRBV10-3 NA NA TGTGCCACCAGCAGAGGGGAGCACTCTCCCCGTTTGAGGACCGGGGAGCTGTTTTTT CATSRGEHSPRLRTGELFF
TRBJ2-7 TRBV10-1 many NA TGCGCCAGCAGTCCCCAGGGTGAATCCTACGAGCAGTACTTC CASSPQGESYEQYF
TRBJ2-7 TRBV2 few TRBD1 TGTGCCAGCAGTGCCGGGACAGGGGACGTCGAGCAGTACTTC CASSAGTGDVEQYF
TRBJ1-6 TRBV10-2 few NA TGCGCCAGCAGTGTACCCCAGGGAAATTCACCCCTCCACTTT CASSVPQGNSPLHF
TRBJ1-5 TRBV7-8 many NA TGTGCCAGCAGCTTAGAGGATGTTCTGGGCGGCAATCAGCCCCAGCATTTT CASSLEDVLGGNQPQHF
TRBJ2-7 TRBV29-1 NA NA TGCAGCTTAGGCAGCGGGTCCTACGAGCAGTACTTC CSLGSGSYEQYF
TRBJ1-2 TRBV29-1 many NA TGCAGCGTAGTTGGAGATAAAGTGGATGGCTACACCTTC CSVVGDKVDGYTF
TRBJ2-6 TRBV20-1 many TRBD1 TGCAGTGCTAGAACAGGGGAAGTGTCGGGAGGGGCCAACGTCCTGACTTTC CSARTGEVSGGANVLTF
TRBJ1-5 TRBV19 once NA TGTGCCAGTAAGTTGGTGGGTGGCAATCAGCCCCAGCATTTT CASKLVGGNQPQHF
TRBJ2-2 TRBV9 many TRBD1 TGTGCCAGCAGCGTAGGGACAGGGATAGGCACCGGGGAGCTGTTTTTT CASSVGTGIGTGELFF